This TCR beta chain was identified during a study of blood T cell repertoires in COVID-19. Looking at the study overall: The United States, Italy and Spain provided the acute and convalescent COVID-19 samples. T cells, B-cell-depleted T cells, or PBMCs provided the cDNA or gDNA that served as material.

In the original analysis: Scientists estimated how many nucleated cells there were by amplifying reference gene primers. The data were produced by immunoSEQ multiplex PCR, yet TCRdb's version contains in-frame clones alone and is incomplete. Clone size and V and J calls were adopted from that table, with D and trimming inferred from the DNA. The table records more than 20,000 clones, 85% to 90% of them present only once. This CDR3 region has 16 residues. Germline loops: CDR1 LGHDT, CDR2 YNNKEL (reference sequence). With 3 bases removed from V and 5 bases from J, the gap between germline ends came to 16 bases.

The chain couples TRBV3-1 (or the pseudogene TRBV3-2) to TRBJ1-4; D possibly corresponds to TRBD1 (5 bases). The sequenced sample was peripheral blood. The clonotype was recovered from a human donor in a cohort sampled during active COVID-19. CDR3 region: CASSQRTRGGNEKLFF. CDR3 nucleotide sequence: TGTGCCAGCAGCCAGAGGACGCGGGGGGGGAATGAAAAACTGTTTTTT.